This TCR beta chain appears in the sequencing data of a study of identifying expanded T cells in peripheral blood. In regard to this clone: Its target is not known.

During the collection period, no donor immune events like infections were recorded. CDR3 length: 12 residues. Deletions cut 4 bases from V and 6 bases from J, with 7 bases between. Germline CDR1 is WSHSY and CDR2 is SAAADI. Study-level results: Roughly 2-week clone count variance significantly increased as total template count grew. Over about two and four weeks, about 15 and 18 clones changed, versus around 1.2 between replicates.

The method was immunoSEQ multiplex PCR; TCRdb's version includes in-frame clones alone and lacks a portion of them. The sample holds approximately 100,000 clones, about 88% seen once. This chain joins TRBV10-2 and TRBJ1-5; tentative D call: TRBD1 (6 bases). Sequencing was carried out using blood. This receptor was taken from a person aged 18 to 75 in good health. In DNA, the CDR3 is TGCGCCAGCAGTGGAGGGGGTCAGCCCCAGCATTTT. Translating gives CASSGGGQPQHF.